This record looks at one T cell receptor beta chain sequence and its context. The antigen is undetermined. V was cut by 10 bases and J by 1 base, with 13 bases left in between. The CDR3 is 13 amino acids. CDR1 is SEHNR and CDR2 is FQNEAQ in the germline V gene (reference sequence). The data were obtained in a study of beta chain features in type 1 diabetes. Background on the study: Age, gender, cell numbers and subset yield matched between patients and controls.

Expressed TCRB transcripts were sequenced, since all the RNA that had been isolated was reverse transcribed. The method was immunoSEQ multiplex PCR; TCRdb's version includes in-frame clones alone and lacks a portion of them. Here the sample spans about 660,000 clones, about 14% being singletons. Study-wide results and caveats: Significant though moderate, a shortening of TCRB CDR3s appeared in all four CD4+ subsets of Type 1 diabetes patients. The naive, central memory and Treg TCRB repertoires of patients appeared to be more similar to one another than those of healthy donors. An over-representation of cells with high TCR expression could result from cDNA sequencing.

Material for sequencing was naive CD4+ T cells from blood. The chain joins TRBV7-9 to TRBJ1-2; D is ambiguous. The clonotype was recovered from a man between 18 and 35 years old with type 1 diabetes. For the CDR3, the DNA is TGTGCCATCCCCCCCGGTGGTAACTATGGCTACACCTTC. Its translation is CAIPPGGNYGYTF.